This T cell receptor (beta chain) was captured in a study of T cell responses to AZD1222 COVID-19 vaccine. Germline trimming cut 7 bases from V and 0 bases from J; bases unmatched to any gene: 12. This CDR3 is 16 amino acids long. The V gene's germline CDR1 is SQVTM and CDR2 ANQGSEA. Study-wide findings and caveats: The donor group comprised mostly white British people and more females; the analysis possibly underestimated clonal diversity. At study baseline, merely six AZD1222 recipients were seropositive. Repertoires were obtained only post-peak T cell response. Rises in breadth and depth of Spike-specific TCRs came after two AZD1222 doses.

On this clone itself: Its antigen is as yet unknown.

Clones were sequenced by immunoSEQ multiplex PCR, and TCRdb holds only the in-frame ones, with some missing. The sample lists more than 110,000 clones, roughly 90% seen once, with 4% to 5% in the top ten. The J gene is TRBJ1-1, the V gene TRBV29-1; 9 bases align to TRBD1. This receptor was identified in an adult in good health. This specimen consisted of peripheral blood, obtained on day 0 of AZD1222 vaccination. The CDR3 coding sequence is TGCAGCGATTCCGGGACAGGGTCACTCATGAACACTGAAGCTTTCTTT. Translating it yields CSDSGTGSLMNTEAFF.